This TCR beta chain was observed in a study of early T cells in non-severe SARS-CoV-2 infection. General study points: There was a bias toward anti-spike CD8 responses in VDJdb matching, which missed private and CD4 specificities.

TCRdb re-called the 5' RACE reads with MiXCR, one entry per CDR3 protein. This table has some 96,000 distinct CDR3 sequences, about 13% appearing once. Trimming shortened V by 5 bases and J by 0 bases, and 9 bases separated the two germline ends. Germline CDR1 and CDR2: MDHEN and SYDVKM. This CDR3 has 14 amino acids. Concerning this clonotype itself: Antigen: not known.

The origin of this receptor is an adult who was a healthcare worker with PCR-confirmed SARS-CoV-2 infection or an uninfected control (not recorded which). Material for sequencing was whole blood. This chain links TRBV28 with TRBJ2-3, with D perhaps matching TRBD1 or TRBD2 (6 bases each). The CDR3 region is CASSVGGSTDTQYF. Here the CDR3 DNA reads TGTGCCAGCAGTGTCGGGGGCAGCACAGATACGCAGTATTTT.